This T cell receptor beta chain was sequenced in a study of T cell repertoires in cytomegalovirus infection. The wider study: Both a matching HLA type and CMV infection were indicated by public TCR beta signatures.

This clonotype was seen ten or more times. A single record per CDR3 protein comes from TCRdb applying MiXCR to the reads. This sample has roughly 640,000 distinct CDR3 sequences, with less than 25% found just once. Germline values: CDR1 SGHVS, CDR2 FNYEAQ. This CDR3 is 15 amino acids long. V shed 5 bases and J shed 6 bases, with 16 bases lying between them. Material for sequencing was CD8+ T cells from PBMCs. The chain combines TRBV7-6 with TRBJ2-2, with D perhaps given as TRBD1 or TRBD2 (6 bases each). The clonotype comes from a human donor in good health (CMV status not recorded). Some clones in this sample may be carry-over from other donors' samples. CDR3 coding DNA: TGTGCCAGCAGCCAGGAGGGGGGTTTGGCCGGGGAGCTGTTTTTT. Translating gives CASSQEGGLAGELFF. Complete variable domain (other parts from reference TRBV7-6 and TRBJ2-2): GAGVSQSPRYKVTKRGQDVALRCDPISGHVSLYWYRQALGQGPEFLTYFNYEAQQDKSGLPNDRFSAERPEGSISTLTIQRTEQRDSAMYRCASSQEGGLAGELFFGEGSRLTVL.